The 16 T cell receptor beta chains given below trace back to one sample, sequenced in a study of blood T cells in healthy people across ages. With a J-beta primer mix and a sample-barcoded 5' primer, a second PCR ran 7 to 11 cycles. Via MiXCR, TCRdb re-called the 5' RACE reads, giving one row per CDR3 protein. Among about 650,000 distinct CDR3 sequences listed, less than 40% were seen once. The sample comprised blood. These receptors came from a woman aged 80 or older in good health.

This clonotype was detected ten times or more. The CDR3 loop reads CSARPDRGRTDTQYF. In nucleotides, the CDR3 is TGCAGTGCTAGACCTGACAGGGGGCGCACAGATACGCAGTATTTT. The chain is built from TRBV20-1 and TRBJ2-3; 10 bases map to TRBD1. In germline, CDR1 is DFQATT, CDR2 SNEGSKA (reference sequence). Trimming cost V 2 bases and J 1 base; bases outside gene matches: 3. The CDR3 is 15 amino acids.

Only one count was recorded for this clonotype. V gene TRBV29-1 combines with J gene TRBJ2-3; 7 nucleotides agree with TRBD2. The J segment lost 2 bases and the V segment lost 5 bases, leaving 19 bases of the junction unmatched. The CDR3 runs to 18 residues. In germline, CDR1 is SQVTM, CDR2 ANQGSEA. CDR3 amino acids: CSVSPGGFGREHTDTQYF. The CDR3 DNA sequence: TGCAGCGTTAGTCCGGGGGGATTCGGGCGGGAGCACACAGATACGCAGTATTTT.

In regard to this clonotype: One end of the junction is discordant with germline, which a read error may explain. The chain carries TRBV9 and TRBJ2-3; D not certain. This CDR3 is built from 16 residues. Germline V gene lookup returns CDR1 SGDLS and CDR2 YYNGEE. The CDR3 bases are TGTACCAGCAGCAGTCCGGTGGCACCTGGCGCAGATACGCAGTATTTT. Residues: CTSSSPVAPGADTQYF.

This clonotype has only a few counts. A much larger clone lies a single base off, so this may be a read error. The chain carries TRBV20-1 and TRBJ2-5; 13 nucleotides agree with TRBD2. Looked up from germline, CDR1 is DFQATT and CDR2 is SNEGSKA (reference sequence). The CDR3 covers 16 residues. V dropped 5 bases and J dropped 4; count of bases not matched to a gene: 10. The CDR3 loop reads CSAGGTSGDWLETQYF. The CDR3 nucleotides are TGCAGTGCTGGGGGGACTAGCGGGGACTGGTTAGAGACCCAGTACTTC.

This clonotype was seen a single time. The chain couples TRBV7-9 to TRBJ1-6; 8 nucleotides match TRBD1. Germline trimming cut 5 bases from V and 3 bases from J; bases unmatched to any gene: 6. Germline V gives CDR1 SEHNR, CDR2 FQNEAQ (reference sequence). This CDR3 comprises 16 residues. CDR3 region: CASSRGQGFYNSPLHF. The CDR3 DNA reads TGTGCCAGCAGCCGCGGACAGGGATTCTATAATTCACCCCTCCACTTT.

This chain links TRBV20-1 with TRBJ2-7; no firm D call. The germline V gene encodes CDR1 DFQATT and CDR2 SNEGSKA (reference sequence). Trimming took off 1 base at V and 3 bases at J, with 19 bases between the two ends. The CDR3 has 16 residues. The CDR3 DNA is TGCAGTGCTAGAGGTTTAGAGGCCCGAAAGCTCTACGAGCAGTACTTC. The encoded protein is CSARGLEARKLYEQYF.

This clonotype was seen ten or more times. J is TRBJ1-5 and V is TRBV6-1; no firm D call. The CDR3 runs 12 residues. CDR1 and CDR2 from the germline V gene are MNHNS and SASEGT. Trimming took off 7 bases at V and 3 bases at J, with 7 bases between the two ends. The CDR3 DNA reads TGTGCCAGCAACGGAGTCAATCAGCCCCAGCATTTT. It specifies CASNGVNQPQHF.

This clonotype was seen ten or more times. The chain combines TRBV5-1 with TRBJ1-2; possibly TRBD1 for D (6 bases). Germline loops: CDR1 SGHRS, CDR2 YFSETQ. Between the trimmed V and J ends, which lost 3 bases and 7 bases, there was a span of 16 bases. This CDR3 has 14 amino acids. The CDR3 loop reads CASSSGAQGAGYTF. The DNA of the CDR3 is TGCGCCAGCAGCTCAGGGGCCCAGGGAGCTGGCTACACCTTC.

This clonotype showed up just a few times. CDR3 DNA sequence: TGTGCCAGCAGTGAGGACAGGGGAGGTCAGCCCCAGCATTTT. Its protein is CASSEDRGGQPQHF. The chain carries TRBV28 and TRBJ1-5; 9 nucleotides agree with TRBD1. V shed 5 bases and J 6 bases; nucleotides not matched to a gene: 5. The CDR3 consists of 14 residues. Germline CDR1 MDHEN, CDR2 SYDVKM.

Ten or more counts support this clonotype. One end of the junction fails to match germline, which may point to a read error. The chain is built from TRBV28 and TRBJ2-1; 9 bases are a match to TRBD1. This CDR3 has 15 residues. Germline CDR1 MDHEN, CDR2 SYDVKM. CDR3 sequence (DNA): TGCGCCAGCAGCTCGGGACAGGGATCCTACAATGAGCAGTTCTTC. Translation gives CASSSGQGSYNEQFF.

This clonotype was detected ten times or more. This chain joins TRBV9 and TRBJ2-7; 8 nucleotides agree with TRBD1. The CDR3 spans 15 residues. Germline CDR1 SGDLS, CDR2 YYNGEE. J was trimmed by 6 bases and V by 4 bases; bases with no gene match: 12. CDR3 coding DNA: TGTGCCAGCAGCCGTTCCGACAGGGGTGAAGGCGAGCAGTACTTC. It specifies CASSRSDRGEGEQYF.

This clonotype was seen many times. The genes are TRBV20-1 and TRBJ2-1, with TRBD1 matching over 9 bases. There are 14 residues in the CDR3. Germline CDR1 DFQATT, CDR2 SNEGSKA (reference sequence). The V and J ends lost 6 bases and 6 bases, in that order; junction bases with no gene match: 9. The CDR3 reads CSAEGQGWTNEQFF. The DNA for the CDR3 is TGCAGTGCCGAGGGACAGGGTTGGACCAATGAGCAGTTCTTC.

In regard to this clonotype: A much larger clone lies a single base off, so this may be a read error. The chain has TRBV5-1 and TRBJ2-3; D not certain. CDR1 is SGHRS and CDR2 is YFSETQ in the germline V gene. The CDR3 has 13 residues. CDR3 sequence reads: CASSPPPTDTPYF. In nucleotides, the CDR3 is TGCGCCAGCAGCCCTCCCCCCACAGATACGCCGTATTTT.

The chain is built from TRBV10-3 and TRBJ2-5, with 8 bases that match TRBD2. Trimming took 3 bases from V and 5 from J; bases not matched to a gene: 17. The CDR3 has 18 residues. Per the germline V gene, CDR1 is ENHRY and CDR2 is SYGVKD. The CDR3: CAISDPRSLLAGGETQYF. Here the CDR3 DNA reads TGTGCCATCAGTGACCCACGGAGTCTCCTAGCGGGTGGCGAGACCCAGTACTTC.

This clonotype came up a few times. V gene TRBV20-1 combines with J gene TRBJ2-1; a possible D gene is TRBD2 (5 bases). From germline, CDR1 is DFQATT and CDR2 SNEGSKA (reference sequence). CDR3 size: 15 residues. The CDR3 DNA reads TGCAGCGTTGTAAGCGCCAGCGGACGGTACAATGAGCAGTTCTTC. Translated: CSVVSASGRYNEQFF.

This clonotype was observed many times. One junction end disagrees with the germline gene, perhaps due to a read error. The genes are TRBV20-1 and TRBJ2-5, with TRBD2 identical over 10 bases. This CDR3 region has 13 residues. Germline CDR1 and CDR2: DFQATT and SNEGSKA (reference sequence). CDR3: CRASGGPQETQYF. In DNA, the CDR3 is TGCAGGGCTAGCGGGGGCCCTCAAGAGACCCAGTACTTC.